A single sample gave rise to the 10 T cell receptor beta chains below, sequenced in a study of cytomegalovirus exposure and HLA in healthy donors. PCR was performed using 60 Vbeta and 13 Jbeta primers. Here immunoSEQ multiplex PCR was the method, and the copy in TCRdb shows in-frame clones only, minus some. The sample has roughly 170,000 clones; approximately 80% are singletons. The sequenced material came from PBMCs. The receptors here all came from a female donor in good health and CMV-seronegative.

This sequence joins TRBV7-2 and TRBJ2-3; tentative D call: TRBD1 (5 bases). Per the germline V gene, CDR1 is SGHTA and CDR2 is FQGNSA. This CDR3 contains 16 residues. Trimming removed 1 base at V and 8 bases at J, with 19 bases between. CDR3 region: CASSLEVTGFRATQYF. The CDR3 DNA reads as TGTGCCAGCAGCTTAGAAGTCACAGGTTTCCGGGCTACGCAGTATTTT.

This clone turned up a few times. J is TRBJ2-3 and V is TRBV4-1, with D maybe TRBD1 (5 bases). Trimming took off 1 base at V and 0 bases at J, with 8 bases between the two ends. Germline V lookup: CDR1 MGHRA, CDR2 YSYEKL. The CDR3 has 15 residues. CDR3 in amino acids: CASSQARVSTDTQYF. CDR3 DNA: TGCGCCAGCAGCCAAGCCAGGGTTAGCACAGATACGCAGTATTTT.

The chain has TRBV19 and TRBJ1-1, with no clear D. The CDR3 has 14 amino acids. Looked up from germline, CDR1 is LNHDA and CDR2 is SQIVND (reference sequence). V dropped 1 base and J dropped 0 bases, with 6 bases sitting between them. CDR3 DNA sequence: TGTGCCAGTAGTATAGGACACCTGAACACTGAAGCTTTCTTT. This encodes CASSIGHLNTEAFF. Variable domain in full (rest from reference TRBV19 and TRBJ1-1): DGGITQSPKYLFRKEGQNVTLSCEQNLNHDAMYWYRQDPGQGLRLIYYSQIVNDFQKGDIAEGYSVSREKKESFPLTVTSAQKNPTAFYLCASSIGHLNTEAFFGQGTRLTVV.

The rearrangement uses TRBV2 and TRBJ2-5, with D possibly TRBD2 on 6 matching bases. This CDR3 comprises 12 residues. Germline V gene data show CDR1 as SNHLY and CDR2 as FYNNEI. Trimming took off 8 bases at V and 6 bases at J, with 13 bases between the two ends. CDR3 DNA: TGTGCCAGCGGCCGGGACTGGAAGACCCAGTACTTC. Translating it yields CASGRDWKTQYF. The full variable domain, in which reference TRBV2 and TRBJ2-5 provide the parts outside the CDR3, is EPEVTQTPSHQVTQMGQEVILRCVPISNHLYFYWYRQILGQKVEFLVSFYNNEISEKSEIFDDQFSVERPDGSNFTLKIRSTKLEDSAMYFCASGRDWKTQYFGPGTRLLVL.

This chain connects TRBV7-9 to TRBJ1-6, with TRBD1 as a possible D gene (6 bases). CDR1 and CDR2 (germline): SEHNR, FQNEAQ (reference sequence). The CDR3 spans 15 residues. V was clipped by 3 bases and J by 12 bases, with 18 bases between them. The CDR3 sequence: CASSFSRRGQVPLHF. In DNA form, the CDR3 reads TGTGCCAGCAGCTTTTCCCGCAGGGGTCAAGTACCCCTCCACTTT.

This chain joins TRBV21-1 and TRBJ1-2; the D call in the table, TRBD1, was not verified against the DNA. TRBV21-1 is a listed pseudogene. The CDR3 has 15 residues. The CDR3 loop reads CASSRADRPDYGYTF. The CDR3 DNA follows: TGTGCCAGCAGCAGAGCAGACAGGCCCGACTATGGCTACACCTTC.

The CDR3 region has the DNA TGTGCCAGCAGTTACTCCCCTAGGACAGGAAATGGCTACACCTTC. This sequence encodes CASSYSPRTGNGYTF. The J gene is TRBJ1-2, the V gene TRBV6-6; 7 nucleotides agree with TRBD1. The CDR3 is 15 residues long. Germline V gives CDR1 MNHNY, CDR2 SVGAGI (reference sequence). With V trimmed by 0 bases and J by 6 bases, 7 bases remained unmatched.

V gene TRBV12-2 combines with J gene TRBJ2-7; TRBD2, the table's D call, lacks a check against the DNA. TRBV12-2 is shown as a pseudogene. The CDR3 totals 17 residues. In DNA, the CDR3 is TGTGCAAGTCGCGTAGCGGGACTAGCGGGATCCTCCTACGAGCAGTACTTC. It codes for CASRVAGLAGSSYEQYF.

The CDR3 region has the DNA TGTGCCAGCTCACCATCGACTGACGTGCAGTTCTTC. This encodes CASSPSTDVQFF. The rearrangement joins TRBV18 to TRBJ2-1; D is undetermined. The germline CDR1 and CDR2 sequences are KGHSH and LQKENI. The CDR3 extends over 12 amino acids. V was shortened by 2 bases and J by 12 bases, with 11 bases between the two germline ends. Full variable domain (missing parts from reference TRBV18 and TRBJ2-1): NAGVMQNPRHLVRRRGQEARLRCSPMKGHSHVYWYRQLPEEGLKFMVYLQKENIIDESGMPKERFSAEFPKEGPSILRIQQVVRGDSAAYFCASSPSTDVQFFGPGTRLTVL.

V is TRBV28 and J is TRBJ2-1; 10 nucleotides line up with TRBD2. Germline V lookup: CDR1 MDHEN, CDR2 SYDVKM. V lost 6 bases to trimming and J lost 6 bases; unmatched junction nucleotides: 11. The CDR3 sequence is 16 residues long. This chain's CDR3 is CASSPPGTSGINEQFF. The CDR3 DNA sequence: TGTGCCAGCAGCCCTCCAGGAACTAGCGGGATCAATGAGCAGTTCTTC.